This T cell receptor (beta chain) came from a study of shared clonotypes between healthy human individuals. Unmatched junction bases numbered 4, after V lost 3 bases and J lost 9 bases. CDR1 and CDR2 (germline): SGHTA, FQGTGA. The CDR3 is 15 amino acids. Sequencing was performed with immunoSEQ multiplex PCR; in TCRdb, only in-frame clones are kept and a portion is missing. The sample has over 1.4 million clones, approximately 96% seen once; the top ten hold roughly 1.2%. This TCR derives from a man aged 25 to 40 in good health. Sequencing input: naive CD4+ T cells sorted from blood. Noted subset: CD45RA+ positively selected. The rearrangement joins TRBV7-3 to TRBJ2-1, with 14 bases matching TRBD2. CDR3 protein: CASSFGLAGGGEQFF. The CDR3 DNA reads TGTGCCAGCAGCTTTGGACTAGCGGGAGGAGGTGAGCAGTTCTTC.